This paragraph reports one T cell receptor beta chain. This specimen belongs to a study of OX40 agonist ivuxolimab in advanced cancers. Data came from immunoSEQ multiplex PCR; TCRdb stores just in-frame clones and leaves some out. The sample has tens of thousands of clones; 65% to 90% are singletons. CDR1 and CDR2 (germline): MGHRA, YSYEKL. This CDR3 is 16 amino acids long. V dropped 0 bases and J dropped 11 bases, with 20 bases sitting between them. Baseline, cycle 4 day 1, and cycle 7 day 1 were the blood sampling points. The TCR was taken from an adult with an advanced solid tumor such as melanoma, head and neck, liver or kidney cancer. The chain is built from TRBV4-1 and TRBJ2-1; D is unresolved. Sequencing was performed on CD4+ or CD8+ T cells sorted from blood, taken in a trial of the OX40 agonist ivuxolimab. CDR3 DNA: TGCGCCAGCAGCCAAGAGGCTAACAGCCCAGCAATGAAGCAGTTCTTC. Translation gives CASSQEANSPAMKQFF.